These 21 T cell receptor beta chains came from one sample sequenced in a study of T cell responses to AZD1222 COVID-19 vaccine. Assay used: immunoSEQ multiplex PCR; TCRdb lists only in-frame clones, some missing. The repertoire includes roughly 150,000 clones, under 95% of them detected once, and roughly 2% sits in the top ten. This sample comprised peripheral blood, obtained 28 days after the second AZD1222 dose. The receptors here all came from an adult who received the AZD1222 COVID-19 vaccine.

The chain has TRBV4-2 and TRBJ1-1; unclear D gene. This CDR3 comprises 14 residues. CDR1 and CDR2 from the germline V gene are LGHNA and YNFKEQ. V dropped 3 bases and J dropped 3 bases, with 11 bases sitting between them. The CDR3 region has the DNA TGTGCCAGCAGCCAGGGCGGAATCGACACTGAAGCTTTCTTT. Translating it yields CASSQGGIDTEAFF.

The rearrangement links TRBV19 to TRBJ1-5, with D possibly being TRBD1 (6 bases). The CDR3 covers 14 residues. V shed 2 bases and J shed 11 bases, with 16 bases lying between them. Germline CDR1 is LNHDA and CDR2 is SQIVND (reference sequence). The CDR3 here is CASSISGAGKAQHF. The CDR3 DNA reads as TGTGCCAGTAGTATATCAGGGGCCGGAAAGGCCCAGCATTTT.

The chain carries TRBV3-1 (or the pseudogene TRBV3-2) and TRBJ2-3; TRBD1 is a possible D gene (5 bases). Looked up from germline, CDR1 is LGHDT and CDR2 is YNNKEL (reference sequence). The V and J ends lost 4 bases and 10 bases respectively, with 6 bases between them. CDR3 length: 10 amino acids. The CDR3 sequence: CASSPRAQYF. The CDR3 nucleotides read TGTGCCAGCAGCCCCAGGGCGCAGTATTTT.

The genes are TRBV21-1 and TRBJ1-1. TRBV21-1 is tagged as a pseudogene. The CDR3 loop spans 13 amino acids. The CDR3 is CASSLRRLKEAFF. The CDR3 bases are TGTGCCAGCAGCTTGAGACGCCTAAAAGAAGCTTTCTTT.

This clone showed up just once. Here the CDR3 reads CASSYSRVLSNQPQHF. The CDR3 coding sequence is TGTGCCAGCAGTTACTCCAGGGTTCTTAGCAATCAGCCCCAGCATTTT. The genes are TRBV6-2 or TRBV6-3 and TRBJ1-5, with a possible D match to TRBD1 (5 bases). Trimming shortened V by 0 bases and J by 0 bases, and 9 bases separated the two germline ends. Germline CDR1 MNHEY, CDR2 SVGEGT. The CDR3 runs 16 residues.

The chain combines TRBV10-3 with TRBJ2-7; D perhaps matches TRBD2 (5 bases). The V gene's germline CDR1 is ENHRY and CDR2 SYGVKD. This CDR3 has 15 amino acids. Trimming stripped 3 bases from V and 2 bases from J, with 14 bases between. The CDR3 nucleotides are TGTGCCATCAGTGATTTAAGCGGTGCTGCCTACGAGCAGTACTTC. Residues: CAISDLSGAAYEQYF.

V gene TRBV5-1 combines with J gene TRBJ2-5, with D possibly being TRBD1 or TRBD2 (5 bases each). The CDR3 consists of 17 residues. Between the trimmed V and J ends, which lost 1 base and 1 base, there was a span of 17 bases. Germline lookup yields CDR1 SGHRS and CDR2 YFSETQ. As DNA, the CDR3 is TGCGCCAGCAGCTTGTTGTATGGGGACGGACGCCAAGAGACCCAGTACTTC. Residues: CASSLLYGDGRQETQYF. Together with reference TRBV5-1 and TRBJ2-5, the CDR3 gives the full variable domain: KAGVTQTPRYLIKTRGQQVTLSCSPISGHRSVSWYQQTPGQGLQFLFEYFSETQRNKGNFPGRFSGRQFSNSRSEMNVSTLELGDSALYLCASSLLYGDGRQETQYFGPGTRLLVL.

The gene calls are TRBV5-1 and TRBJ2-5, with 11 bases matching TRBD2. The junction had 11 bases not matched to a gene; V was cut back by 3 bases and J by 7 bases. Germline-derived CDR1 and CDR2 are SGHRS and YFSETQ. This CDR3 has 16 residues. The CDR3 nucleotides read TGCGCCAGCAGCTCGTCCACGACTAGCGGGAAGTGGACCCAGTACTTC. Its translation is CASSSSTTSGKWTQYF. The full variable domain, its missing parts supplied by reference TRBV5-1 and TRBJ2-5, is KAGVTQTPRYLIKTRGQQVTLSCSPISGHRSVSWYQQTPGQGLQFLFEYFSETQRNKGNFPGRFSGRQFSNSRSEMNVSTLELGDSALYLCASSSSTTSGKWTQYFGPGTRLLVL.

The rearrangement links TRBV19 to TRBJ2-3; tentative D call: TRBD2 (6 bases). CDR1 is LNHDA and CDR2 is SQIVND in the germline V gene (reference sequence). V dropped 6 bases and J dropped 2 bases, with 12 bases sitting between them. The CDR3 runs 14 residues. CDR3 region: CASRYGGVTDTQYF. DNA for the CDR3: TGTGCCAGTAGGTACGGGGGAGTCACAGATACGCAGTATTTT.

The J gene is TRBJ1-2, the V gene TRBV7-9; the D gene is possibly TRBD1 (5 bases). The CDR3 consists of 14 residues. V lost 3 bases to trimming and J lost 4 bases, with 12 bases between them. Germline CDR1 is SEHNR and CDR2 is FQNEAQ (reference sequence). This CDR3 reads CASSFSTAAYGYTF. The CDR3, as DNA: TGTGCCAGCAGCTTCTCGACAGCCGCCTATGGCTACACCTTC.

This sequence joins TRBV12-3 or TRBV12-4 and TRBJ1-2, with 8 bases lining up with TRBD1. J gave up 3 bases and V 8 bases, and 2 bases lay outside the gene matches. CDR3 length: 12 residues. The CDR3 nucleotides are TGTGCCAGCGGACAGGGCGACTATGGCTACACCTTC. It encodes CASGQGDYGYTF.

The chain links TRBV6-5 to TRBJ1-5; D is ambiguous. CDR3 size: 13 residues. Trimming removed 4 bases from V and 7 bases from J, with 11 bases in between. In germline, CDR1 is MNHEY, CDR2 SVGAGI. CDR3: CASSLRVSQPQHF. The CDR3 DNA reads TGTGCCAGCAGTTTACGGGTAAGCCAGCCCCAGCATTTT.

The chain employs TRBV14 and TRBJ2-7; D gene unclear. V lost 5 bases, J lost 2 bases, and 10 bases lay in between. The length of the CDR3 is 13 residues. Germline CDR1 SGHDN, CDR2 FVKESK. In DNA form, the CDR3 reads TGTGCCAGCAGCAAGGGTAGGACCTACGAGCAGTACTTC. Protein sequence: CASSKGRTYEQYF.

The chain combines TRBV3-1 (or the pseudogene TRBV3-2) with TRBJ2-3; a weak D match, TRBD2 (5 bases). Germline V lookup: CDR1 LGHDT, CDR2 YNNKEL (reference sequence). CDR3 length: 16 residues. Trimming pared 2 bases from V and 5 bases from J, leaving 17 bases between. The DNA for the CDR3 is TGTGCCAGCAGCCAAACGCTGGAGGTCTTTCGAGATACGCAGTATTTT. Protein product: CASSQTLEVFRDTQYF.

The rearrangement uses TRBV20-1 and TRBJ1-1; TRBD1 is a possible D gene (5 bases). CDR1 is DFQATT and CDR2 is SNEGSKA in the germline V gene (reference sequence). With 5 bases removed from V and 12 bases from J, the gap between germline ends came to 16 bases. This CDR3 contains 11 residues. CDR3 sequence reads: CSAEGIRITFF. CDR3 nucleotides: TGCAGTGCTGAGGGGATTCGTATAACTTTCTTT.

The chain carries TRBV27 and TRBJ2-2, with D maybe TRBD2 (5 bases). V lost 5 bases and J lost 8, with 21 bases in between. CDR1 and CDR2 (germline): MNHEY, SMNVEV (reference sequence). This CDR3 is 16 amino acids long. The CDR3 protein is CASSTAGSRLVGELFF. CDR3 nucleotides: TGTGCCAGCAGTACCGCGGGCTCTCGTTTGGTAGGGGAGCTGTTTTTT.

This chain connects TRBV12-3 or TRBV12-4 to TRBJ2-7; D might be TRBD1 (5 bases). The CDR3 sequence is 13 residues long. V was trimmed by 9 bases and J by 4 bases, leaving 16 bases between them. CDR3 DNA: TGTGCCAGTTTGGGGCCGACCCGTTACGAGCAGTACTTC. It specifies CASLGPTRYEQYF.

This clone was seen just once. The V call is TRBV3-1 (or the pseudogene TRBV3-2), the J call TRBJ1-6; TRBD1 is a possible D gene (5 bases). The CDR3 spans 16 residues. Germline assignment: CDR1 LGHDT and CDR2 YNNKEL (reference sequence). Trimming shortened V by 4 bases and J by 7 bases, and 17 bases separated the two germline ends. The CDR3 region is CASSPRRTTANSPLHF. The CDR3, as DNA: TGTGCCAGCAGCCCCCGAAGGACAACGGCAAATTCACCCCTCCACTTT.

V is TRBV20-1 and J is TRBJ2-2, with a tentative D call TRBD2 (6 bases). Germline-derived CDR1 and CDR2 are DFQATT and SNEGSKA (reference sequence). The CDR3 runs to 14 residues. V dropped 3 bases and J dropped 0 bases, with 8 bases sitting between them. The CDR3 loop reads CSASAGSNTGELFF. CDR3 coding DNA: TGCAGTGCTAGTGCGGGATCGAACACCGGGGAGCTGTTTTTT.

This clone was observed a single time. Written as DNA, the CDR3 is TGTGCCAGCAGTTCAGGACCGTTATCAACTAATGAAAAACTGTTTTTT. Translated: CASSSGPLSTNEKLFF. The V gene is TRBV27, the J gene TRBJ1-4, with D unclear. The CDR3 spans 16 residues. CDR1 is MNHEY, CDR2 SMNVEV, per germline (reference sequence). Between the trimmed V and J ends, which lost 4 bases and 0 bases, there was a span of 12 bases.

The chain carries TRBV18 and TRBJ2-4; D might be TRBD1 (6 bases). The CDR3 totals 15 residues. Germline V gene sequence: CDR1 KGHSH, CDR2 LQKENI. V lost 3 bases and J lost 1, with 10 bases in between. This CDR3 is CASSPPGQAKNIQYF. CDR3 sequence (DNA): TGTGCCAGCTCACCTCCTGGACAGGCCAAAAACATTCAGTACTTC.